This is a list of T cell receptor beta chains from one sample in a study of vaccination effects on CD4 cells after COVID-19. No antigen has been identified for these receptors. The protocol was immunoSEQ multiplex PCR, while the TCRdb copy is restricted to in-frame clones and leaves out a portion. The sample shows under 80,000 clones, more than 60% of them seen only once. This specimen consisted of CD4+ T cells from PBMCs cultured with SARS-CoV-2 spike peptides, obtained before COVID-19 vaccination. These receptors originate from a human donor who received a COVID-19 vaccine. Each CDR3 is given with its conserved first and last residue. D genes are given only for firm matches. Only some rows state a clone size, as once, few, many or a class for expanded clones.

TRBJ2-2	TRBD2	NA	TRBV3-1/TRBV3-2	TGTGCCAGCAGCCCTCACGAGGGGCGTCTAGCGGGGCGAAATACCGGGGAGCTGTTTTTT	CASSPHEGRLAGRNTGELFF
TRBJ2-3	TRBD2	NA	TRBV6-2/TRBV6-3	TGTGCCAGCAGTTACTCGTCTAGCGGATCCGAGGCGCAGTATTTT	CASSYSSSGSEAQYF
TRBJ2-5	TRBD2	NA	TRBV5-1	TGCGCCAGCAGCTTGGTCGGACTAGCGGGTGAAGAGACCCAGTACTTC	CASSLVGLAGEETQYF
TRBJ1-5	NA	NA	TRBV7-2	TGTGCCAGCAGCTTAGGATGGGTCGGGACCCAGCATTTT	CASSLGWVGTQHF
TRBJ1-5	TRBD1	NA	TRBV28	TGTGCCATCTCCACTACCGACAGGGTCCGATTT	CAISTTDRVRF
TRBJ1-2	NA	NA	TRBV27	TGTGCCAGCAGTATAGACAGGCGTAGCTATGGCTACACCTTC	CASSIDRRSYGYTF
TRBJ1-3	NA	NA	TRBV27	TGTGCCAGCGGTACAGGTGGATTTGGAAACACCATATATTTT	CASGTGGFGNTIYF
TRBJ1-6	NA	NA	TRBV7-9	TGTGCCAGCAGCTCCAGGGCCTGGGACAATTCACCCCTCCACTTT	CASSSRAWDNSPLHF
TRBJ1-2	NA	NA	TRBV18	TGTGCCAGCTCACCTTCGATCCCTCCTGGGTTAGGGTATGGCTACACCTTC	CASSPSIPPGLGYGYTF
TRBJ2-1	NA	NA	TRBV4-1	TGCGCCAGCAGCCAAGGGGCTGTCAACAATGAGCAGTTCTTC	CASSQGAVNNEQFF
TRBJ2-1	NA	NA	TRBV6-5	TGTGCCAGCAGTTACCGGGAAGCGGCGGATGAGCAGTTCTTC	CASSYREAADEQFF
TRBJ2-2	NA	few	TRBV3-1/TRBV3-2	TGTGCCAGCAGCCCCTGGGGGGTGAAGGGCGGGGAGCTGTTTTTT	CASSPWGVKGGELFF
TRBJ2-5	TRBD1	NA	TRBV5-1	TGCGCCAGCAGCTTGTACAGGGGGCGTCAGGAGACCCAGTACTTC	CASSLYRGRQETQYF
TRBJ1-6	TRBD1	NA	TRBV28	TGTGCCAGCAGTTTATCCAGGGGGTTTTCTAATTCACCCCTCCACTTT	CASSLSRGFSNSPLHF
TRBJ2-1	TRBD2	NA	TRBV2	TGTGCCAGCAGAGAAAAACTAGCGGCGGAACACAATGAGCAGTTCTTC	CASREKLAAEHNEQFF
TRBJ2-1	TRBD2	NA	TRBV3-1/TRBV3-2	TGTGCCAGCAGTGAGAATTCTGGCGGGGGTTGGGAGTTCTTC	CASSENSGGGWEFF
TRBJ1-4	TRBD1	once	TRBV18	TGTGCCAGCTCACCATATCACCCGGCGGGACAGGGAAATGAAAAACTGTTTTTT	CASSPYHPAGQGNEKLFF
TRBJ2-1	TRBD1	NA	TRBV7-3	TGTGCCAGCAGCTCAGGGACAGGGGGCATCGATGAGCAGTTCTTC	CASSSGTGGIDEQFF
TRBJ1-2	NA	NA	TRBV24-1	TGTGCCACCAGTGACCCGGCCCAGAGGGGCGGCTACACCTTC	CATSDPAQRGGYTF
TRBJ2-3	NA	NA	TRBV12-3/TRBV12-4	TGTGCCAGCAGTTTAATGCGAGATACGCAGTATTTT	CASSLMRDTQYF
TRBJ1-5	NA	NA	TRBV30	TGTGCCTGGAGTGGAGGGCCCAATCAGCCCCAGCATTTT	CAWSGGPNQPQHF
TRBJ2-1	NA	NA	TRBV28	TGTGCCAGCAGTTACTCACAGGGCTCCTACAATGAGCAGTTCTTC	CASSYSQGSYNEQFF
TRBJ2-4	NA	NA	TRBV3-1/TRBV3-2	TGTGCCAGCAGCCACGCGGGACAGCTAGCCAAAAACATTCAGTACTTC	CASSHAGQLAKNIQYF
TRBJ1-4	NA	NA	TRBV2	TGTGCCAGCAGACCCCGTGCTGGGGCAGTTAATGAAAAACTGTTTTTT	CASRPRAGAVNEKLFF
TRBJ2-1	TRBD1	NA	TRBV6-1	TGTGCCAGCAGTGAATGGGACAGAGACTACAATGAGCAGTTCTTC	CASSEWDRDYNEQFF
TRBJ1-6	NA	few	TRBV9	TGTGCCAGCAGTCGAAGCGGGATGTACGATTCACCCCTCCACTTT	CASSRSGMYDSPLHF
TRBJ2-2	TRBD1	NA	TRBV18	TGTGCCAGCTCTCCAGGACAGGGAAAAAACACCGGGGAGCTGTTTTTT	CASSPGQGKNTGELFF
TRBJ1-2	NA	NA	TRBV19	TGTGCCAGTAGTAGGGCAGGGTATGGCTACACCTTC	CASSRAGYGYTF
TRBJ1-2	TRBD1	NA	TRBV28	TGTGCCAGCAGTTCCCCAGGGGGAGCGAACTATGGCTACACCTTC	CASSSPGGANYGYTF
TRBJ2-4	TRBD1	NA	TRBV28	TGTGCCAGCAGCCTCGACAGGGGGCGGGGAAACATTCAGTACTTC	CASSLDRGRGNIQYF
TRBJ1-4	NA	NA	TRBV18	TGTGCCAGCTCGCCATTCGCAACTAATGAAAAACTGTTTTTT	CASSPFATNEKLFF
TRBJ2-1	NA	NA	TRBV24-1	TGTGCCCCACTGGGTGTTACGTACAATGAGCAGTTCTTC	CAPLGVTYNEQFF
TRBJ2-5	TRBD2	NA	TRBV5-8	TGTGCCAGCAGCTTGGGACTAGCGGGAGGAGAGACCCAGTACTTC	CASSLGLAGGETQYF
TRBJ2-1	NA	NA	TRBV11-2	TGTGCCAGCAGCTTAGCTAGCGATGAGCAGTTCTTC	CASSLASDEQFF
TRBJ2-5	NA	once	TRBV6-5	TGTGCCAGCAGTTACAACCAGGGTAAAGAGACCCAGTACTTC	CASSYNQGKETQYF
TRBJ1-4	TRBD1	NA	TRBV12-3/TRBV12-4	TGTGCCAGCAGGCCACCGGGACAGAGACTGTTTTTT	CASRPPGQRLFF
TRBJ2-5	NA	NA	TRBV24-1	TGTGCCACCAGTGACCCCGGGACTTCGCAAGAGACCCAGTACTTC	CATSDPGTSQETQYF
TRBJ2-6	NA	NA	TRBV28	TGTGCCAGCAGTTTATTTGTTTTCCCCCCTGAGCCTGGGGCCAACGTCCTGACTTTC	CASSLFVFPPEPGANVLTF
TRBJ2-5	NA	NA	TRBV3-1/TRBV3-2	TGTGCCAGCAGCCAGGGAAGACAGGGAGGGGAGACCCAGTACTTC	CASSQGRQGGETQYF
TRBJ2-3	TRBD2	NA	TRBV18	TGTGCCAGCTCACCGATAGCGGGGGGGGCCGAGGCAGATACGCAGTATTTT	CASSPIAGGAEADTQYF
TRBJ2-1	TRBD1	NA	TRBV28	TGTGCCAGCAGTGGATTAACAGGGGCTGCCTACAATGAGCAGTTCTTC	CASSGLTGAAYNEQFF
TRBJ2-1	TRBD1	NA	TRBV5-4	TGTGCCAGCAGCCTACCAGGGGGCTCCTACAATGAGCAGTTCTTC	CASSLPGGSYNEQFF
TRBJ2-5	TRBD1	NA	TRBV5-1	TGCGCCAGCAGCCAACAGGGGACAGCACAAGAGACCCAGTACTTC	CASSQQGTAQETQYF
TRBJ2-3	TRBD2	NA	TRBV5-1	TGCGCCAGCAGACCTAGCGGGGCCACGTTGGGCACAGATACGCAGTATTTT	CASRPSGATLGTDTQYF
TRBJ1-3	TRBD1	NA	TRBV29-1	TGCAGCGTCTCGGGACAGGGGGCCGGAAACACCATATATTTT	CSVSGQGAGNTIYF
TRBJ1-1	TRBD1	NA	TRBV5-8	TGTGCCAGCAGTCAACAGGGGGCTCCCACTGAAGCTTTCTTT	CASSQQGAPTEAFF
TRBJ1-2	TRBD1	NA	TRBV7-2	TGTGCCAGCAGCTCCGACAGGGTCTATGGCTACACCTTC	CASSSDRVYGYTF
TRBJ1-4	NA	NA	TRBV6-5	TGTGCCAGCACCCCGTTGCAGACTAATGAAAAACTGTTTTTT	CASTPLQTNEKLFF
TRBJ1-2	TRBD1	NA	TRBV6-5	TGTGCCAGCAAAGGGACAGCCCTCCCGGAGGATGGCTACACCTTC	CASKGTALPEDGYTF
TRBJ2-1	TRBD2	NA	TRBV9	TGTGCCAGCAGCGTAGATCGGGGAGGGAGGGAGCAGTTCTTC	CASSVDRGGREQFF
TRBJ1-6	NA	NA	TRBV7-9	TGTGCCAGCAGCTTAGCGGACGGGCCAGGCGAATTT	CASSLADGPGEF
TRBJ1-3	NA	NA	TRBV20-1	TGCAGTGCTAGCCTCGGGAACACCATATATTTT	CSASLGNTIYF
TRBJ1-2	NA	NA	TRBV4-1	TGCGCCAGCAGCCAAGGGGCCTTTAACTATGGCTACACCTTC	CASSQGAFNYGYTF
TRBJ1-5	NA	NA	TRBV15	TGTGCCACCAGCAGAGGGGGTCTATACGCTCAGCCCCAGCATTTT	CATSRGGLYAQPQHF
TRBJ2-1	NA	NA	TRBV18	TGTGCCAGCTCACCCGACGGAAACAATGAGCAGTTCTTC	CASSPDGNNEQFF
TRBJ2-2	TRBD2	NA	TRBV5-1	TGCGCCAGCAGCTTGGGTGGCGGGGGAAACACCGGGGAGCTGTTTTTT	CASSLGGGGNTGELFF
TRBJ2-2	NA	few	TRBV5-4	TGTGCCAGCAGCACCGACACCGGGGAGCTGTTTTTT	CASSTDTGELFF
TRBJ1-6	NA	NA	TRBV7-2	TGTGCCAGCAGCGTCGGGGCTTTTAATTCACCCCTCCACTTT	CASSVGAFNSPLHF
TRBJ2-5	NA	NA	TRBV19	TGTGCCAGTAGACCGTTCGGGAGAGGGGAAGAGACCCAGTACTTC	CASRPFGRGEETQYF
TRBJ1-6	NA	NA	TRBV5-1	TGCGCCACGCAAGAGGCCCCGAATTCACCCCTCCACTTT	CATQEAPNSPLHF